A single T cell receptor beta chain is shown here with its context. These data are taken from a study of blood T cell repertoires in COVID-19. Profiled with immunoSEQ multiplex PCR; TCRdb holds only in-frame clones, not every one. The top ten clones hold approximately 15% of a sample with tens of thousands of clones, about 83% of them seen once. Germline V gene lookup returns CDR1 MNHNS and CDR2 SASEGT. V lost 2 bases and J 0 bases, leaving 5 bases between the germline ends. CDR3 length equals 14 residues. This receptor was obtained from a man aged 40-49 years with acute or convalescent COVID-19. Sequenced: peripheral blood. V gene TRBV6-1 combines with J gene TRBJ1-3; the D is unclear. Written as DNA, the CDR3 is TGTGCCAGCAGTGAACTTCGCTCTGGAAACACCATATATTTT. Protein sequence: CASSELRSGNTIYF.